These T cell receptor beta chains were read from a single sample in a study of identical twins. TCRdb reanalysed the 5' RACE reads using MiXCR and keeps one entry per CDR3 protein. The data hold 500,000 to 700,000 distinct CDR3 sequences, with just over 7% observed a single time. A further study also used this sample, focusing on yellow fever vaccine responses in identical twins.

Material for sequencing was PBMCs. The origin of the receptors is a woman in her late teens or twenties in good health. The CDR3 runs from the conserved cysteine through the conserved F or W. Fields, in order: D gene, CDR3 length, J gene, clone size, V gene, CDR3 DNA, CDR3 protein. D genes are given only for firm matches. The listing skips clone size in some rows; elsewhere it reads once, few, many or a size class.

D: TRBD2
length: 14
J: TRBJ2-5
size: -
V: TRBV20-1
DNA: TGCAGTGCGGTCGGACTAGCGGGCCAAGAGACCCAGTACTTC
CDR3: CSAVGLAGQETQYF

D: -
length: 12
J: TRBJ1-1
size: -
V: TRBV20-1
DNA: TGCAGTGCTGCCCAAATTGGGGGTGCGGCTTTCTTT
CDR3: CSAAQIGGAAFF

D: TRBD1
length: 16
J: TRBJ2-1
size: -
V: TRBV7-9
DNA: TGTGCCAGCAGCGGCCCAGTGGGACAGGGAGTTAATGAGCAGTTCTTC
CDR3: CASSGPVGQGVNEQFF

D: TRBD2
length: 14
J: TRBJ2-1
size: many
V: TRBV28
DNA: TGTGCCAGCAGAGTGGTAGCGGGAGCGAATGAGCAGTTCTTC
CDR3: CASRVVAGANEQFF

D: -
length: 13
J: TRBJ1-5
size: many
V: TRBV7-2
DNA: TGTGCCAGCAGCTTAACGTACAGTCAGCCCCAGCATTTT
CDR3: CASSLTYSQPQHF

D: TRBD1
length: 16
J: TRBJ2-3
size: -
V: TRBV5-1
DNA: TGCGCCAGCAGATCTCCGGGACAGGGGATCACAGATACGCAGTATTTT
CDR3: CASRSPGQGITDTQYF

D: TRBD2
length: 16
J: TRBJ2-3
size: many
V: TRBV5-1
DNA: TGCGCCAGCAGCCTGCCTAGCGGGGGGGCCACAGATACGCAGTATTTT
CDR3: CASSLPSGGATDTQYF

D: -
length: 13
J: TRBJ1-2
size: many
V: TRBV14
DNA: TGTGCCAGCAGCATGGGACGGAACTATGGCTACACCTTC
CDR3: CASSMGRNYGYTF

D: TRBD1
length: 14
J: TRBJ1-4
size: many
V: TRBV4-1
DNA: TGCGCCAGCAGCCAAGACAGGGGGAAGGAAAAACTGTTTTTT
CDR3: CASSQDRGKEKLFF

D: -
length: 14
J: TRBJ2-3
size: -
V: TRBV13
DNA: TGTGCCAGCAGCTCCCGACTCCCCGGGGATACGCAGTATTTT
CDR3: CASSSRLPGDTQYF

D: -
length: 17
J: TRBJ1-3
size: many
V: TRBV3-1
DNA: TGTGCCAGCAGCCAAGGCCTGGTCGGGGCTTCGGGAAACACCATATATTTT
CDR3: CASSQGLVGASGNTIYF

D: TRBD2
length: 17
J: TRBJ2-1
size: many
V: TRBV7-2
DNA: TGTGCCAGCAGCTTATTAGGTAGGGTTAGCGGGAGCAATGAGCAGTTCTTC
CDR3: CASSLLGRVSGSNEQFF

D: TRBD1
length: 15
J: TRBJ1-1
size: -
V: TRBV3-1
DNA: TGTGCCAGCAGCATACGGACAGGGGGGAGAACTGAAGCTTTCTTT
CDR3: CASSIRTGGRTEAFF

D: -
length: 16
J: TRBJ2-6
size: -
V: TRBV24-1
DNA: TGTGCCACCAGTGATGAGAACAGGGCTGGGGCCAACGTCCTGACTTTC
CDR3: CATSDENRAGANVLTF

D: -
length: 16
J: TRBJ2-7
size: -
V: TRBV4-1
DNA: TGCGCCAGCAGACATATGTTCGGACCACAAAGAAACGAGCAGTACTTC
CDR3: CASRHMFGPQRNEQYF

D: -
length: 14
J: TRBJ2-2
size: few
V: TRBV6-1
DNA: TGTGCCAGCAGCCCCCAGCGTAAAACCGGGGAGCTGTTTTTT
CDR3: CASSPQRKTGELFF

D: -
length: 10
J: TRBJ2-1
size: few
V: TRBV28
DNA: TGTGCCACCCAGGGGCGAGGCGAGTTCTTC
CDR3: CATQGRGEFF

D: TRBD2
length: 17
J: TRBJ2-1
size: many
V: TRBV14
DNA: TGTGCCAGCAGCCAAGAAGGAGGACTAGCGGGAGGGGACGAGCAGTTCTTC
CDR3: CASSQEGGLAGGDEQFF

D: TRBD1
length: 14
J: TRBJ1-3
size: -
V: TRBV10-3
DNA: TGTGCCATCAGCCCAGGGGGCTCTGGAAACACCATATATTTT
CDR3: CAISPGGSGNTIYF

D: -
length: 16
J: TRBJ2-1
size: -
V: TRBV7-9
DNA: TGTGCCAGCAGCTTAGGTCTGGCAGGTTTTTACAATGAGCAGTTCTTC
CDR3: CASSLGLAGFYNEQFF

D: -
length: 14
J: TRBJ1-2
size: -
V: TRBV10-3
DNA: TGTGCCCTCGGGGGGGCGCGTAAGGGCTATGGCTACACCTTC
CDR3: CALGGARKGYGYTF

D: -
length: 14
J: TRBJ2-3
size: few
V: TRBV2
DNA: TGTGCCAGCGTTACCCCTCTAGGCACAGATACGCAGTATTTT
CDR3: CASVTPLGTDTQYF

D: -
length: 13
J: TRBJ2-6
size: many
V: TRBV3-1
DNA: TGTGCCAGCAGCCGCTCTGGGGCCAACGTCCTGACTTTC
CDR3: CASSRSGANVLTF

D: -
length: 13
J: TRBJ2-1
size: few
V: TRBV3-1
DNA: TGTGCCAGCAGCCAAGATTTCCGCGGGACGCAGTTCTTC
CDR3: CASSQDFRGTQFF

D: -
length: 14
J: TRBJ2-2
size: few
V: TRBV6-5
DNA: TGTGCCAGCAGTTACGATATGAACACCGGGGAGCTGTTTTTT
CDR3: CASSYDMNTGELFF